One sample yielded the 26 T cell receptor beta chains listed below, sequenced in a study of T cell responses to AZD1222 COVID-19 vaccine. The protocol was immunoSEQ multiplex PCR, while the TCRdb copy is restricted to in-frame clones and leaves out a portion. The sample shows just under 100,000 clones, 70% to 90% of them seen only once. The sequencing here drew on peripheral blood, taken on day 0 of AZD1222 vaccination. The receptor source for this set is an adult in good health.

This chain uses TRBV28 with TRBJ2-1; 8 nucleotides match TRBD2. The CDR3 loop spans 14 amino acids. Germline V lookup: CDR1 MDHEN, CDR2 SYDVKM. J was trimmed by 6 bases and V by 6 bases; bases with no gene match: 7. The CDR3 DNA reads TGTGCCAGCAGCCATGGACTAGCCATCAATGAGCAGTTCTTC. Amino acid sequence: CASSHGLAINEQFF.

The chain links TRBV21-1 to TRBJ1-4. TRBV21-1 is a pseudogene locus. The CDR3 spans 17 residues. In DNA, the CDR3 is TGTGCCAGCAGCAAAGCGGTCAGTCATAAAGGTAATGAAAAACTGTTTTTT. Translation: CASSKAVSHKGNEKLFF.

The CDR3 loop reads CSAPQANEQFF. In nucleotides, the CDR3 is TGCAGTGCCCCGCAGGCCAATGAGCAGTTCTTC. The V gene is TRBV20-1, the J gene TRBJ2-1, with D hard to call. Germline V CDR1 and CDR2: DFQATT, SNEGSKA (reference sequence). V was pared by 6 bases and J by 6 bases, with 9 bases between. The CDR3 sequence is 11 residues long.

This chain connects TRBV7-3 to TRBJ1-4, with D uncertain. Trimming took off 0 bases at V and 7 bases at J, with 12 bases between the two ends. The length of the CDR3 is 15 residues. Germline V gene lookup returns CDR1 SGHTA and CDR2 FQGTGA. The CDR3 spells CASSLTGRPGEKLFF. The CDR3 nucleotides are TGTGCCAGCAGCTTAACTGGCAGGCCGGGTGAAAAACTGTTTTTT.

This clone was observed once. The chain carries TRBV7-2 and TRBJ1-3, with 8 nucleotides matching TRBD1. The V segment lost 5 bases and the J segment 0 bases; nucleotides outside the gene matches: 6. The CDR3 runs to 16 residues. Germline V gene lookup returns CDR1 SGHTA and CDR2 FQGNSA. The CDR3 DNA follows: TGTGCCAGCAGCCAGCACAGGGGGAGCTCTGGAAACACCATATATTTT. Translated: CASSQHRGSSGNTIYF. Filled out from reference TRBV7-2 and TRBJ1-3, the complete variable domain reads GAGVSQSPSNKVTEKGKDVELRCDPISGHTALYWYRQSLGQGLEFLIYFQGNSAPDKSGLPSDRFSAERTGGSVSTLTIQRTQQEDSAVYLCASSQHRGSSGNTIYFGEGSWLTVV.

The chain links TRBV28 to TRBJ1-2, with TRBD1 matching over 8 bases. Germline trimming cut 2 bases from V and 8 bases from J; bases unmatched to any gene: 7. The CDR3 totals 14 residues. The germline V gene encodes CDR1 MDHEN and CDR2 SYDVKM. CDR3 sequence reads: CASSLNRGLGGYTF. The DNA of the CDR3 is TGTGCCAGCAGTTTAAACAGGGGGTTAGGAGGCTACACCTTC.

This clone was observed a handful of times. V is TRBV6-4 and J is TRBJ1-2; TRBD1 is a possible D gene (5 bases). V was trimmed by 4 bases and J by 7 bases, leaving 10 bases between them. Germline V CDR1 and CDR2: MRHNA, SNTAGT. The CDR3 consists of 12 residues. The CDR3 region has the DNA TGTGCCAGCAGTGCCACCGGGGCTGGCTACACCTTC. Its translation is CASSATGAGYTF.

This sequence joins TRBV5-1 and TRBJ1-3, with D perhaps matching TRBD1 (6 bases). Trimming cost V 7 bases and J 0 bases, with 11 bases left between them. CDR1 is SGHRS, CDR2 YFSETQ, per germline. The CDR3 runs 14 residues. CDR3 protein: CASAGQYSGNTIYF. The CDR3 DNA reads TGCGCCAGCGCCGGACAGTACTCTGGAAACACCATATATTTT.

The genes are TRBV7-8 and TRBJ1-3, with 7 bases that match TRBD1. Per the germline V gene, CDR1 is SGHVS and CDR2 is FQNEAQ. The CDR3 sequence is 16 residues long. The V segment lost 5 bases and the J segment 3 bases; nucleotides outside the gene matches: 10. In DNA, the CDR3 is TGTGCCAGCAGCGGACGACAGGGAGAGGGTGGAAACACCATATATTTT. This sequence encodes CASSGRQGEGGNTIYF.

The gene calls are TRBV6-5 and TRBJ1-2; possibly TRBD1 for D (6 bases). The CDR3 is 14 residues long. Germline V gene lookup returns CDR1 MNHEY and CDR2 SVGAGI. Deletions cut 5 bases from V and 8 bases from J, with 18 bases between. The CDR3 DNA reads TGTGCCAGCAGTCAGAACCAGGGGATGAGGGGCTACACCTTC. Translated: CASSQNQGMRGYTF.

This clone showed up just a few times. The chain joins TRBV7-9 to TRBJ2-7; a possible D gene is TRBD2 (5 bases). CDR1 and CDR2 from the germline V gene are SEHNR and FQNEAQ (reference sequence). The germline V and J ends were trimmed by 1 base and 0 bases, with 13 bases remaining between them. CDR3 length: 16 residues. CDR3 loop: CASSLVRGFGSYEQYF. CDR3 DNA: TGTGCCAGCAGCTTAGTACGGGGTTTCGGCTCCTACGAGCAGTACTTC.

The CDR3, as DNA: TGTGCCAGCAGCCGGACAGGGAAGAGCTCCTACGAGCAGTACTTC. It translates to CASSRTGKSSYEQYF. The V gene is TRBV5-5, the J gene TRBJ2-7, with 8 bases fitting TRBD1. Germline CDR1 SGHKS, CDR2 YYEKEE (reference sequence). The CDR3 contains 15 residues. Unmatched junction bases numbered 6, after V lost 4 bases and J lost 0 bases.

The genes are TRBV6-4 and TRBJ2-1; TRBD2 matches 10 bases. This CDR3 contains 15 residues. CDR1 MRHNA and CDR2 SNTAGT come from the germline V gene. Germline trimming cut 4 bases from V and 3 bases from J; bases unmatched to any gene: 3. Here the CDR3 reads CASSVLAGDYNEQFF. As DNA, the CDR3 is TGTGCCAGCAGTGTTCTAGCGGGGGACTACAATGAGCAGTTCTTC.

The J gene is TRBJ1-4, the V gene TRBV15, with TRBD1 as a possible D gene (5 bases). V was cut by 1 base and J by 8 bases, with 17 bases left in between. The V gene's germline CDR1 is LNHNV and CDR2 YYDKDF (reference sequence). This CDR3 has 16 residues. The CDR3 reads CATSRVRTPSEEKLFF. The CDR3 bases are TGTGCCACCAGCAGAGTTAGGACACCGTCGGAGGAAAAACTGTTTTTT.

V is TRBV5-8 and J is TRBJ2-7; either TRBD1 or TRBD2 may supply D (5 bases each). The V gene's germline CDR1 is SGHTS and CDR2 YDEGEE. CDR3 length equals 14 residues. Trimming cost V 4 bases and J 4 bases, with 15 bases left between them. CDR3 nucleotide sequence: TGTGCCAGCAGCAGGATGAGGGGACGGTACGAGCAGTACTTC. Translating gives CASSRMRGRYEQYF.

The chain has TRBV4-3 and TRBJ2-3, with D perhaps TRBD1 (6 bases). This CDR3 has 14 amino acids. Germline lookup yields CDR1 LGHNA and CDR2 YSLEER. Trimming removed 0 bases from V and 6 bases from J, with 10 bases in between. In DNA, the CDR3 is TGCGCCAGCAGCCAAGACCTTACAGGGGATACGCAGTATTTT. Translation gives CASSQDLTGDTQYF.

V gene TRBV11-3 combines with J gene TRBJ1-2; 9 nucleotides agree with TRBD1. The CDR3 is 16 residues long. V lost 5 bases to trimming and J lost 5 bases; unmatched junction nucleotides: 12. Germline CDR1 and CDR2: SGHNT and YENEEA. CDR3 coding DNA: TGTGCCAGCAGCCCCCACCTGGGACAGGGAATTTATGGCTACACCTTC. Protein: CASSPHLGQGIYGYTF.

The CDR3 DNA sequence: TGTGCCAGCAGACAGGTTACCACCGGGGAGCTGTTTTTT. Its protein is CASRQVTTGELFF. The J gene is TRBJ2-2, the V gene TRBV3-1 (or the pseudogene TRBV3-2), with D perhaps matching TRBD1 (5 bases). Trimming took off 6 bases at V and 4 bases at J, with 9 bases between the two ends. This CDR3 spans 13 amino acids. From germline, CDR1 is LGHDT and CDR2 YNNKEL (reference sequence).

The chain uses TRBV18 and TRBJ2-5; tentatively, D is TRBD2 (6 bases). This CDR3 has 15 amino acids. Trimming took 3 bases from V and 2 from J, leaving 13 bases between them. From germline, CDR1 is KGHSH and CDR2 LQKENI. CDR3 protein: CASSPGGSPQETQYF. The CDR3 DNA sequence: TGTGCCAGCTCACCCGGGGGATCCCCTCAAGAGACCCAGTACTTC.

The chain links TRBV18 to TRBJ1-4; D is ambiguous. The CDR3 has 13 amino acids. Trimming stripped 1 base from V and 7 bases from J, with 7 bases between. Looked up from germline, CDR1 is KGHSH and CDR2 is LQKENI. The CDR3 is CASSPRESEKLFF. The CDR3 DNA reads as TGTGCCAGCTCACCACGGGAGTCTGAAAAACTGTTTTTT.

The chain links TRBV5-4 to TRBJ2-1, with TRBD2 as a possible D gene (7 bases). The CDR3 length is 15 residues. Germline V gene data show CDR1 as SGHNT and CDR2 as YYREEE (reference sequence). The V gene lost 2 bases and the J gene lost 7 bases, with 16 bases spanning the gap. This chain's CDR3 is CASSFLGGARNEQFF. The DNA for the CDR3 is TGTGCCAGCAGCTTCTTAGGGGGGGCCCGTAATGAGCAGTTCTTC.

J is TRBJ1-2 and V is TRBV3-1 (or the pseudogene TRBV3-2), with D perhaps TRBD1 (5 bases). The CDR3 runs to 12 residues. V shed 4 bases and J shed 4 bases, with 7 bases lying between them. Germline loops: CDR1 LGHDT, CDR2 YNNKEL (reference sequence). The CDR3 sequence is CASSPGRYGYTF. CDR3 bases: TGTGCCAGCAGCCCAGGGCGCTATGGCTACACCTTC.

The V gene is TRBV6-2 or TRBV6-3, the J gene TRBJ1-1; TRBD1 matches 7 bases. V gave up 2 bases and J gave up 0 bases; unmatched junction bases: 3. The CDR3 has 15 residues. Per the germline V gene, CDR1 is MNHEY and CDR2 is SVGEGT. The CDR3 DNA sequence: TGTGCCAGCAGTTACCTCAGGGGGTTGAACACTGAAGCTTTCTTT. It encodes CASSYLRGLNTEAFF.

This clone was seen just once. The chain carries TRBV4-3 and TRBJ2-7; D possibly corresponds to TRBD1 (6 bases). This CDR3 has 16 amino acids. Looked up from germline, CDR1 is LGHNA and CDR2 is YSLEER. Trimming removed 1 base from V and 3 bases from J, with 16 bases in between. This CDR3 reads CASSQGLTEGDYEQYF. The CDR3 nucleotides are TGCGCCAGCAGCCAAGGGTTGACAGAGGGGGACTACGAGCAGTACTTC.

This chain uses TRBV28 with TRBJ1-4; D not resolved. The V gene's germline CDR1 is MDHEN and CDR2 SYDVKM. V shed 3 bases and J shed 7 bases, with 9 bases lying between them. This CDR3 is 13 amino acids long. DNA of the CDR3: TGTGCCAGCAGTTTTGCGGGGTCTGAAAAACTGTTTTTT. As protein: CASSFAGSEKLFF.

The chain combines TRBV7-8 with TRBJ1-1; D remains ambiguous. The germline gives CDR1 SGHVS, CDR2 FQNEAQ. The V gene lost 5 bases and the J gene lost 3 bases, with 13 bases spanning the gap. The CDR3 is 14 residues long. Written as DNA, the CDR3 is TGTGCCAGCAGCACCCGGGAGGGAGACACTGAAGCTTTCTTT. It is translated as CASSTREGDTEAFF.